These T cell receptor beta chains were read from a single sample in a study of response to subunit inactivated influenza vaccine. Via MiXCR, TCRdb re-called the RT-PCR reads, giving one row per CDR3 protein. Among 500,000 or so distinct CDR3 sequences listed, approximately 15% were seen once. Sequencing was performed on CD4+ T cells sorted from PBMCs, taken 23 months after vaccination. The receptors were gathered from a man between 45 and 75 years old who received an inactivated influenza vaccine. CDR3s include the opening cysteine and the closing phenylalanine or tryptophan. The D gene is left open where the match is weak. Size values are once, few and many counts, or a class for expanded clones, and some rows have none.

clone size	V gene	D gene	J gene	CDR3 DNA	CDR3 protein
NA	TRBV19	NA	TRBJ2-5	TGTGCCAGTAGTATACAGGGCCAAGAGACCCAGTACTTC	CASSIQGQETQYF
NA	TRBV5-6	TRBD1	TRBJ1-5	TGTGCCAGCAGCTTGGGACAGGGGGCACAGCCCCAGCATTTT	CASSLGQGAQPQHF
NA	TRBV4-1	TRBD2	TRBJ2-7	TGCGCCAGCAGCCAAGGTCGATTATGGCGGGAGGAGCAGTACTTC	CASSQGRLWREEQYF
NA	TRBV30	NA	TRBJ1-1	TGTGCCTGGAGGGACAGTCTGAACACTGAAGCTTTCTTT	CAWRDSLNTEAFF
few	TRBV11-2	NA	TRBJ2-1	TGTGCCAGCAGCTTAGTTTTCGGCAGGGGTAATGAGCAGTTCTTC	CASSLVFGRGNEQFF
NA	TRBV30	NA	TRBJ2-7	TGTGCCTGGAGTATGGCCAGCTCCTACGAGCAGTACTTC	CAWSMASSYEQYF
NA	TRBV9	TRBD2	TRBJ2-7	TGTGCCAGCAGCCCAATGACTAGCGGGAAATTGTACTTC	CASSPMTSGKLYF
NA	TRBV12-3/TRBV12-4	TRBD1	TRBJ2-5	TGTGCCAGCAGTTACAGGGGGCAGCGGGAGACCCAGTACTTC	CASSYRGQRETQYF
few	TRBV5-1	TRBD2	TRBJ2-5	TGCGCCAGCAGCTCAACGATAGCGGGATTCCTGACCCAGTACTTC	CASSSTIAGFLTQYF
few	TRBV6-2/TRBV6-3	TRBD1	TRBJ2-1	TGTGCCAGCAGTTACGCAGGGGGCAATGAGCAGTTCTTC	CASSYAGGNEQFF
NA	TRBV28	TRBD2	TRBJ2-5	TGTGCCAGCAGTTGGGAGGGGGGACTAGCGGGAGTAGACGAGACCGAGTACTTC	CASSWEGGLAGVDETEYF
few	TRBV5-6	NA	TRBJ2-7	TGTGCCAGCAGCTCGCCCCTTGTCCCGCTCTCCTACGAGCAGTACTTC	CASSSPLVPLSYEQYF
many	TRBV20-1	TRBD1	TRBJ2-7	TGCAGTGCTCCGCGACAGGGGGCGGTCTTGGAGCAGTACTTC	CSAPRQGAVLEQYF
NA	TRBV4-3	NA	TRBJ1-6	TGCGCCAGCACCTCCGGGGAAGGGTATTCACCCCTCCACTTT	CASTSGEGYSPLHF
NA	TRBV12-3/TRBV12-4	NA	TRBJ2-2	TGTGCCAGCAGTTCTGGGTCCATCACCGGGGAGCTGTTTTTT	CASSSGSITGELFF
NA	TRBV12-3/TRBV12-4	NA	TRBJ2-5	TGTGCCACCGCCTCTAGCAGCGAGACCCAGTACTTC	CATASSSETQYF
few	TRBV18	TRBD2	TRBJ2-3	TGTGCCAGCTCACGCGGGGGGGCCAGGACAGATACGCAGTATTTT	CASSRGGARTDTQYF
NA	TRBV6-1	NA	TRBJ2-7	TGTGCCAGCAGATCGGGGGCCTCCTACGAGCAGTACTTC	CASRSGASYEQYF
many	TRBV5-1	NA	TRBJ2-3	TGCGCCAGCAGCTCCGGGACTCTGCGCGATACGCAGTATTTT	CASSSGTLRDTQYF
NA	TRBV6-1	TRBD1	TRBJ1-5	TGTGCCAGCAAAGGGCCGACAGGGAGGTATCAGCCCCAGCATTTT	CASKGPTGRYQPQHF
few	TRBV2	TRBD2	TRBJ2-2	TGTGCCAGCCACGGGACTAGCGGGAGGAACACCGGGGAGCTGTTTTTT	CASHGTSGRNTGELFF
NA	TRBV20-1	NA	TRBJ2-7	TGCATCTCGGGCCGGGATCCGGGTTCCTACGAGCAGTACTTC	CISGRDPGSYEQYF
NA	TRBV12-3/TRBV12-4	NA	TRBJ2-2	TGTGCCAGCAGTTTACTGGGGGCGGTGACCGGGGAGCTGTTTTTT	CASSLLGAVTGELFF
NA	TRBV29-1	TRBD1	TRBJ1-2	TGCAGCGTTGAATACAGGGGAGTATTCGGTGGCTACACCTTC	CSVEYRGVFGGYTF
few	TRBV3-1	NA	TRBJ1-5	TGTGCCAGCAGCCAAGGGACAGCAGAAAGCAATCAGCCCCAGCATTTT	CASSQGTAESNQPQHF
NA	TRBV5-1	NA	TRBJ2-7	TGCGCCAGCAGCTTGGGGGGCCTTGGCGACCAACCGGGGTACTTC	CASSLGGLGDQPGYF
NA	TRBV18	NA	TRBJ1-1	TGTGCCAGCTCACCAGGGATCATGAACACTGAAGCTTTCTTT	CASSPGIMNTEAFF
NA	TRBV27	TRBD1	TRBJ1-1	TGTGCCAGCAGTTTATACAGGGGAAACACTGAAGCTTTCTTT	CASSLYRGNTEAFF
few	TRBV5-1	TRBD1	TRBJ2-1	TGCGCCAGCAGTTCCCTAGGACAGGGGGCCGTTGAGCAGTTCTTC	CASSSLGQGAVEQFF
many	TRBV2	TRBD2	TRBJ2-2	TGTGCCAGCAGTGTTTTGGGCGGGAGTGGCTCCGGGGAGCTGTTTTTT	CASSVLGGSGSGELFF
NA	TRBV12-3/TRBV12-4	NA	TRBJ2-2	TGTGCCAGCGATTCGTGGGGGAAGGGCCGGGAGCTGTTTTTT	CASDSWGKGRELFF
NA	TRBV20-1	TRBD1	TRBJ2-1	TGCAGTGCTAGATCCATACTCTCCCTACAGGGGTCCACCTACAATGAGCAGTTCTTC	CSARSILSLQGSTYNEQFF
few	TRBV6-1	NA	TRBJ1-2	TGTGCCAGCAGTGAAGCGCAGAACTATGGCTACACCTTC	CASSEAQNYGYTF
many	TRBV5-1	NA	TRBJ2-3	TGCGCCACCTCGAATTTGGGAAGCACAGATACGCAGTATTTT	CATSNLGSTDTQYF
NA	TRBV6-1	NA	TRBJ2-2	TGTGCCAGCAAAGGAAGTCGGGACCGCCACACCGGGGAGCTGTTTTTT	CASKGSRDRHTGELFF
few	TRBV6-5	NA	TRBJ2-7	TGTGCCAGCAGTCAAGGACGCGACGAGCAGTACTTC	CASSQGRDEQYF
few	TRBV7-3	NA	TRBJ2-1	TGTGCCAGCAGCCCAAGGGGGGTAAATGAGCAGTTCTTC	CASSPRGVNEQFF
many	TRBV12-3/TRBV12-4	TRBD2	TRBJ2-4	TGTGCCAGCACCGGGCGGGAGGACAAAAACATTCAGTACTTC	CASTGREDKNIQYF
few	TRBV20-1	TRBD1	TRBJ1-5	TGCAGTGCTAGGCCGGGACAGGGGTTTAATCAGCCCCAGCATTTT	CSARPGQGFNQPQHF
NA	TRBV12-3/TRBV12-4	TRBD1	TRBJ1-5	TGTGCCAGCAGTTTAACGGCAGGGGGTTCCAATCAGCCCCAGCATTTT	CASSLTAGGSNQPQHF
few	TRBV5-1	NA	TRBJ2-7	TGCGCCAGCAGCGCATCGGGTGGCACGGCCTACGAGCAGTACTTC	CASSASGGTAYEQYF
NA	TRBV7-2	NA	TRBJ2-3	TGTGCCAGCAGCTTTAGCTTCTCGCGGATGAACACAGATACGCAGTATTTT	CASSFSFSRMNTDTQYF
NA	TRBV5-1	TRBD2	TRBJ2-3	TGCGCCAGCAATAGTGGCGGGAGTATCGCAGATACGCAGTATTTT	CASNSGGSIADTQYF
few	TRBV7-9	NA	TRBJ2-1	TGTGCCAGCAGCTTAAAGTTCGGGGACCCGGGTGAGCAGTTCTTC	CASSLKFGDPGEQFF
NA	TRBV11-2	NA	TRBJ1-1	TGTGCCAGCAGGCCAGGGACCACAGAAGCTTTCTTT	CASRPGTTEAFF
many	TRBV29-1	TRBD1	TRBJ2-1	TGCAGCGTTGACCGCCCCGACAGGGGCTCCTACAATGAGCAGTTCTTC	CSVDRPDRGSYNEQFF
NA	TRBV14	NA	TRBJ2-6	TGTGCCAGCAGCCAAGGCCCGGGGGGGGCCAACGTCCTGACTTTC	CASSQGPGGANVLTF
many	TRBV20-1	TRBD1	TRBJ1-2	TGCAGTGCTAGTTTTGACAGGGGGTTTGCCTACACCTTC	CSASFDRGFAYTF
NA	TRBV20-1	NA	TRBJ2-7	TGCAGTGCCAGGGTCTCTCTAAGGAGCTCCTACGAGCAGTACTTC	CSARVSLRSSYEQYF
few	TRBV20-1	NA	TRBJ1-1	TGCAGTGCTAGCCGCACAGGGCTTGGGGCTGAAGCTTTCTTT	CSASRTGLGAEAFF
once	TRBV4-2	TRBD1	TRBJ2-3	TGTGCCAGCAGCGCCAGGACAGGGGCAGATACGCAGTATTTT	CASSARTGADTQYF
NA	TRBV12-3/TRBV12-4	TRBD1	TRBJ2-6	TGTGCCAGCAGCCCGACAGGGTACGGGGCCAACGTCCTGACTTTC	CASSPTGYGANVLTF
few	TRBV14	TRBD2	TRBJ2-5	TGTGCCAGCAGCCTGGGGACTAGTAAAGAGACCCAGTACTTC	CASSLGTSKETQYF
few	TRBV29-1	NA	TRBJ2-5	TGCAGCGTTGAACCTACTAGGTCAGGCGAGACCCAGTACTTC	CSVEPTRSGETQYF